A selection of T cell receptor beta chains follows, all from one sample in a study of T cell responses to AZD1222 COVID-19 vaccine. The data were produced by immunoSEQ multiplex PCR, yet TCRdb's version contains in-frame clones alone and is incomplete. This sample has more than 80,000 clones; 70% to 90% occur once, and the top ten carry under 7%. Here the sequenced sample was peripheral blood, taken on day 0 of AZD1222 vaccination. The receptors originated from an adult in good health. Both conserved end residues are part of each CDR3. A D gene is named only where the DNA matches it firmly. A row's size may be missing; if present it is once, few, many or a size class.

>NA|TRBV6-5|NA|TRBJ2-3
CASSYSISGRGDTQYF
TGTGCCAGCAGTTACTCGATCTCCGGGAGAGGCGATACGCAGTATTTT
>NA|TRBV29-1|NA|TRBJ2-2
CSVGGVVVRGGRNTGELFF
TGCAGCGTTGGGGGGGTAGTTGTACGAGGAGGGAGAAACACCGGGGAGCTGTTTTTT
>TRBD2|TRBV9|once|TRBJ2-3
CASSVVIAGTDTQYF
TGTGCCAGCAGCGTAGTGATAGCGGGAACAGATACGCAGTATTTT
>NA|TRBV7-2|NA|TRBJ2-4
CASSLAQGNIQYF
TGTGCCAGCAGCTTAGCCCAGGGAAACATTCAGTACTTC
>NA|TRBV6-5|NA|TRBJ1-2
CASSLDSITANYGYTF
TGTGCCAGCAGTTTGGACAGTATTACCGCTAACTATGGCTACACCTTC
>TRBD1|TRBV20-1|NA|TRBJ2-5
CSASEGQGQETQYF
TGCAGTGCTAGTGAGGGACAGGGACAAGAGACCCAGTACTTC
>NA|TRBV27|NA|TRBJ1-1
CASSLSTGITEAFF
TGTGCCAGCAGTTTATCAACAGGGATCACTGAAGCTTTCTTT
>NA|TRBV7-6|NA|TRBJ2-5
CASSLEAGGVQETQYF
TGTGCCAGCAGCTTAGAAGCCGGGGGCGTCCAAGAGACCCAGTACTTC
>TRBD1|TRBV5-6|NA|TRBJ2-5
CASSSPLQGAGETQYF
TGTGCCAGCAGCTCCCCCTTACAGGGGGCAGGGGAGACCCAGTACTTC
>NA|TRBV7-2|NA|TRBJ1-5
CASSFGRAGNQPQHF
TGTGCCAGCAGCTTCGGTAGGGCAGGGAATCAGCCCCAGCATTTT
>NA|TRBV4-2|NA|TRBJ1-3
CASSPGWQGGNTIYF
TGTGCCAGCAGCCCCGGGTGGCAGGGAGGAAACACCATATATTTT
>NA|TRBV27|NA|TRBJ1-2
CASSKGDDKPTYGYTF
TGTGCCAGCAGTAAAGGCGACGACAAGCCGACCTATGGCTACACCTTC
>NA|TRBV6-5|NA|TRBJ2-2
CASKPEPTNTGELFF
TGTGCCAGCAAGCCCGAGCCCACGAACACCGGGGAGCTGTTTTTT
>NA|TRBV28|NA|TRBJ1-5
CASHAPNQPQHF
TGTGCCAGTCACGCACCCAATCAGCCCCAGCATTTT
>NA|TRBV28|NA|TRBJ2-2
CASSRTASNTGELFF
TGTGCCAGCAGTCGAACCGCCAGTAACACCGGGGAGCTGTTTTTT
>NA|TRBV19|NA|TRBJ1-2
CASSSFDRNYGYTF
TGTGCCAGTAGTTCATTCGACAGGAACTATGGCTACACCTTC
>TRBD1|TRBV5-1|NA|TRBJ2-3
CASSPGQGDLGTDTQYF
TGCGCCAGCAGCCCGGGACAGGGGGATTTGGGCACAGATACGCAGTATTTT
>TRBD1|TRBV9|once|TRBJ2-3
CASSVGTGAQTDTQYF
TGTGCCAGCAGCGTAGGGACAGGGGCGCAGACAGATACGCAGTATTTT
>NA|TRBV9|NA|TRBJ2-7
CASSVGMGIDYYEQYF
TGTGCCAGCAGCGTAGGAATGGGGATTGACTACTACGAGCAGTACTTC
>NA|TRBV6-5|NA|TRBJ2-7
CASSRTAGYEQYF
TGTGCCAGCAGTCGGACAGCGGGCTACGAGCAGTACTTC
>NA|TRBV7-2|NA|TRBJ1-1
CASSLYGGNTEAFF
TGTGCCAGCAGCTTATATGGGGGGAACACTGAAGCTTTCTTT
>NA|TRBV7-9|few|TRBJ1-1
CASSPALRRFRANHTEAFF
TGTGCCAGCAGCCCGGCCCTTAGGCGGTTTCGGGCGAACCACACTGAAGCTTTCTTT
>NA|TRBV15|NA|TRBJ2-2
CATSRTRQAETGELFF
TGTGCCACCAGCAGAACCCGACAGGCCGAGACCGGGGAGCTGTTTTTT
>TRBD1|TRBV18|NA|TRBJ1-4
CASSPGDSGEKLFF
TGTGCCAGCTCACCAGGGGACAGTGGGGAAAAACTGTTTTTT
>NA|TRBV7-8|NA|TRBJ2-5
CASSLQLNRETQYF
TGTGCCAGCAGCTTGCAATTAAATAGGGAGACCCAGTACTTC
>NA|TRBV28|once|TRBJ2-7
CASRVSGDTHHEQYF
TGTGCCAGCAGAGTTTCTGGAGACACTCACCACGAGCAGTACTTC
>TRBD1|TRBV12-3/TRBV12-4|NA|TRBJ2-7
CASSLTQGEEQYF
TGTGCCAGCAGCCTCACTCAGGGGGAGGAGCAGTACTTC
>TRBD1|TRBV5-6|NA|TRBJ2-5
CASSTWDREQETQYF
TGTGCCAGCAGCACCTGGGACAGGGAGCAAGAGACCCAGTACTTC
>NA|TRBV24-1|NA|TRBJ2-7
CATSRDGTYEQYF
TGTGCCACCAGTCGGGACGGCACCTACGAGCAGTACTTC
>TRBD1|TRBV28|NA|TRBJ1-2
CASRDSTGDTFYGYTF
TGTGCCAGCAGAGATTCGACAGGGGACACATTCTATGGCTACACCTTC
>TRBD2|TRBV4-1|NA|TRBJ2-5
CASSHPGPGRETQYF
TGCGCCAGCAGTCACCCGGGTCCCGGGAGGGAGACCCAGTACTTC
>NA|TRBV7-8|NA|TRBJ1-6
CASTWGRPPWNSALHF
TGTGCCAGCACCTGGGGGAGACCGCCTTGGAATTCAGCCCTCCACTTT
>NA|TRBV24-1|NA|TRBJ2-7
CATSDRRVRSYEQYF
TGTGCCACCAGTGATCGGAGGGTACGCTCCTACGAGCAGTACTTC
>NA|TRBV4-3|once|TRBJ2-7
CASSQDLPGQGFYEQYF
TGCGCCAGCAGCCAAGATCTTCCCGGGCAGGGATTCTACGAGCAGTACTTC
>NA|TRBV27|once|TRBJ1-6
CASSPPGPSSYNSPLHF
TGTGCCAGCAGCCCTCCGGGACCGAGCTCCTATAATTCACCCCTCCACTTT
>TRBD2|TRBV19|once|TRBJ2-3
CASSRRTSGFSTDTQYF
TGTGCCAGTAGCAGGAGGACTAGCGGGTTTAGCACAGATACGCAGTATTTT
>NA|TRBV11-1|NA|TRBJ2-1
CASSSPRVRGDEQFF
TGTGCCAGCAGCTCCCCACGGGTTCGGGGCGATGAGCAGTTCTTC